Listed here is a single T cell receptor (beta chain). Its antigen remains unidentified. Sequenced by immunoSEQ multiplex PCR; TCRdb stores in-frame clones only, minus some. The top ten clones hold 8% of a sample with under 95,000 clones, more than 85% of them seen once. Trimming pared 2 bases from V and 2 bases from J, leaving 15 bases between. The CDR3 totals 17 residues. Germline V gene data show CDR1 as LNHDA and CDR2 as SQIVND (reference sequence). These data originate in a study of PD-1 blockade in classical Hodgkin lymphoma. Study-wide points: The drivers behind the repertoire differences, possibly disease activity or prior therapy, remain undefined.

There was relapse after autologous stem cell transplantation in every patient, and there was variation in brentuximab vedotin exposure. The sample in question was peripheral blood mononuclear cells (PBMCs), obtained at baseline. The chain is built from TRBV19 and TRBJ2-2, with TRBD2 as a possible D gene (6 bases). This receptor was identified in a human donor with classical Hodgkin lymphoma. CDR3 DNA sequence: TGTGCCAGTAGTATAATAGAAGCGGGTGGTAACACCGGGGAGCTGTTTTTT. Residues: CASSIIEAGGNTGELFF.